Below are 30 T cell receptor beta chains sequenced from a single sample in a study of blood T cell repertoires in COVID-19. Libraries were prepared by immunoSEQ multiplex PCR; TCRdb keeps only in-frame clonotypes and omits some of them. The sample has about 180,000 clones; around 88% are singletons. The sample comprised PBMCs or T cells enriched from blood (not recorded which). The receptor source for this set is a woman aged 25 to 39 who had recovered from COVID-19.

The chain couples TRBV28 to TRBJ2-7, with 10 bases that match TRBD1. Germline trimming cut 5 bases from V and 5 bases from J; bases unmatched to any gene: 9. Per the germline V gene, CDR1 is MDHEN and CDR2 is SYDVKM. The CDR3 spans 15 residues. The CDR3 bases are TGTGCCAGCAGTCCACCTGGGGACAGGGGCCACGAGCAGTACTTC. The encoded protein is CASSPPGDRGHEQYF.

The chain employs TRBV10-2 and TRBJ2-1, with D possibly TRBD2 on 6 matching bases. V dropped 8 bases and J dropped 6 bases, with 14 bases sitting between them. The length of the CDR3 is 13 residues. The V gene's germline CDR1 is WSHSY and CDR2 SAAADI. CDR3 nucleotides: TGCGCCAGCGGCCTTCGGGGGTTCAATGAGCAGTTCTTC. Protein product: CASGLRGFNEQFF.

The V and J genes are TRBV5-1 and TRBJ2-1, with 7 bases aligning to TRBD1. V was pared by 0 bases and J by 7 bases, with 7 bases of the junction left unmatched. Germline V CDR1 and CDR2: SGHRS, YFSETQ. This CDR3 region has 15 residues. The CDR3 coding sequence is TGCGCCAGCAGCTTGGGCACAGGGGTTGGGAATGAGCAGTTCTTC. Protein: CASSLGTGVGNEQFF.

The V call is TRBV6-4, the J call TRBJ2-1; TRBD2 agrees at 11 bases. CDR3 length: 15 amino acids. Unmatched junction bases numbered 4, after V lost 0 bases and J lost 9 bases. Germline loops: CDR1 MRHNA, CDR2 SNTAGT. CDR3 sequence (DNA): TGTGCCAGCAGTGACTCTAGCGGGAGGGCCGGTGAGCAGTTCTTC. Translated: CASSDSSGRAGEQFF.

This clone has only a few counts. Sequence at one end of the junction differs from germline and may be a read error. V gene TRBV19 combines with J gene TRBJ2-1, with D maybe TRBD1 (6 bases). CDR3 length: 15 amino acids. Germline CDR1 reads LNHDA; CDR2 reads SQIVND (reference sequence). Written as DNA, the CDR3 is TGTGCCAGTAGTAAACGGACAGTCTCCTTCAATGAGCAGTTCTTC. It is translated as CASSKRTVSFNEQFF.

The CDR3 DNA sequence: TGTGCCAGCAGTACGGGGAACCGTAATTCACCCCTCCACTTT. It translates to CASSTGNRNSPLHF. The chain employs TRBV27 and TRBJ1-6, with D unclear. The V gene lost 5 bases and the J gene lost 6 bases, with 11 bases spanning the gap. The germline CDR1 and CDR2 sequences are MNHEY and SMNVEV (reference sequence). The CDR3 extends over 14 amino acids.

V usage is TRBV6-5 and J usage is TRBJ1-2; D gene unclear. In germline, CDR1 is MNHEY, CDR2 SVGAGI. V was shortened by 0 bases and J by 2 bases, with 7 bases between the two germline ends. The length of the CDR3 is 14 residues. The DNA of the CDR3 is TGTGCCAGCAGTTACTCGTACGGGAACTATGGCTACACCTTC. It is translated as CASSYSYGNYGYTF.

J is TRBJ1-6 and V is TRBV7-3, with no clear D. The CDR3 is made up of 12 amino acids. The V end was cut by 4 bases, the J end by 10 bases, with 8 bases between. CDR1 is SGHTA, CDR2 FQGTGA, per germline. This CDR3 is CASSSGSSPLHF. Written as DNA, the CDR3 is TGTGCCAGCAGCTCCGGGTCATCACCCCTCCACTTT.

The chain recombines TRBV7-8 with TRBJ1-1; unclear D gene. CDR1 is SGHVS, CDR2 FQNEAQ, per germline. V was cut by 2 bases and J by 3 bases, with 7 bases left in between. The CDR3 contains 13 residues. CDR3 bases: TGTGCCAGCAGCTTACGGGGAGACACTGAAGCTTTCTTT. Translating it yields CASSLRGDTEAFF.

This chain links TRBV4-1 with TRBJ1-5; 7 bases are shared with TRBD1. Trimming removed 0 bases from V and 2 bases from J; junction bases left unmatched: 7. Per germline, CDR1 MGHRA and CDR2 YSYEKL. The CDR3 runs to 17 residues. The CDR3: CASSQDWGQFRNQPQHF. The CDR3 coding sequence is TGCGCCAGCAGCCAAGACTGGGGACAGTTCCGCAATCAGCCCCAGCATTTT.

The rearrangement links TRBV2 to TRBJ1-5; weak D call: TRBD1 (6 bases). The germline V gene encodes CDR1 SNHLY and CDR2 FYNNEI. V lost 7 bases and J lost 4, with 14 bases in between. The CDR3 consists of 14 residues. CDR3 in amino acids: CASTQGMVNQPQHF. CDR3 nucleotides: TGTGCCAGCACACAGGGTATGGTTAATCAGCCCCAGCATTTT.

In this sample, this clone turned up once. The chain links TRBV19 to TRBJ2-7, with D possibly matching TRBD1 (6 bases). The CDR3 has 14 amino acids. The germline V and J ends were trimmed by 5 bases and 2 bases, with 13 bases remaining between them. In germline, CDR1 is LNHDA, CDR2 SQIVND (reference sequence). The CDR3 region has the DNA TGTGCCAGTAGTGCAGGGGCCCGCGCCTACGAGCAGTACTTC. This translates into CASSAGARAYEQYF.

The rearrangement joins TRBV19 to TRBJ2-5, with 9 bases that match TRBD2. After removal of 5 bases from V and 5 bases from J, the junction contained 12 bases not matched to a gene. The CDR3 loop spans 16 amino acids. Germline CDR1 LNHDA, CDR2 SQIVND (reference sequence). CDR3 residues: CASSPRASGMGETQYF. The CDR3 coding sequence is TGTGCCAGTAGTCCCCGTGCTAGCGGGATGGGGGAGACCCAGTACTTC.

CDR3 loop: CASTKIEGYEQYF. The CDR3 DNA reads TGTGCCAGCACCAAGATTGAGGGCTACGAGCAGTACTTC. This rearrangement joins TRBV28 to TRBJ2-7, with TRBD2 as a possible D gene (5 bases). CDR1 and CDR2 (germline): MDHEN, SYDVKM. V was shortened by 7 bases and J by 3 bases, with 13 bases between the two germline ends. The CDR3 extends over 13 amino acids.

This rearrangement joins TRBV2 to TRBJ1-2, with D hard to call. Germline V gene sequence: CDR1 SNHLY, CDR2 FYNNEI. The CDR3 loop spans 12 amino acids. Trimming cost V 6 bases and J 7 bases, with 12 bases left between them. DNA for the CDR3: TGTGCCAGCAGGGAGGGCAAAGCTGGCTACACCTTC. This encodes CASREGKAGYTF.

This clone was picked up a small number of times. The rearrangement joins TRBV12-5 to TRBJ2-1; 11 bases fit TRBD2. With V trimmed by 0 bases and J by 7 bases, 5 bases remained unmatched. Germline lookup yields CDR1 LGHNT and CDR2 FRNRAP. CDR3 length: 16 residues. CDR3 in amino acids: CASGLVLAGGINEQFF. The DNA of the CDR3 is TGTGCTAGTGGTTTGGTGCTAGCGGGAGGAATTAATGAGCAGTTCTTC. Using reference TRBV12-5 and TRBJ2-1 for the parts outside the CDR3, the full variable domain is DARVTQTPRHKVTEMGQEVTMRCQPILGHNTVFWYRQTMMQGLELLAYFRNRAPLDDSGMPKDRFSAEMPDATLATLKIQPSEPRDSAVYFCASGLVLAGGINEQFFGPGTRLTVL.

This chain links TRBV30 with TRBJ1-2, with 8 positions matching TRBD1. Trimming took 2 bases from V and 8 from J; bases not matched to a gene: 4. The CDR3 has 12 residues. In germline, CDR1 is GTSNPN, CDR2 SVGIG (reference sequence). CDR3 protein: CAWSPGGWGYTF. CDR3 DNA: TGTGCCTGGAGTCCAGGGGGCTGGGGCTACACCTTC.

This chain connects TRBV7-3 to TRBJ1-3; TRBD1 matches at 9 bases. The CDR3 spans 16 residues. CDR1 SGHTA and CDR2 FQGTGA come from the germline V gene. V dropped 5 bases and J dropped 0; count of bases not matched to a gene: 5. The CDR3 protein is CASSLGQGPSGNTIYF. The CDR3 DNA follows: TGTGCCAGCAGCCTGGGACAGGGCCCCTCTGGAAACACCATATATTTT. Based on the CDR3 plus reference TRBV7-3 and TRBJ1-3, the full variable domain is GAGVSQTPSNKVTEKGKYVELRCDPISGHTALYWYRQSLGQGPEFLIYFQGTGAADDSGLPNDRFFAVRPEGSVSTLKIQRTERGDSAVYLCASSLGQGPSGNTIYFGEGSWLTVV.

The chain joins TRBV7-9 to TRBJ2-5; tentative D call: TRBD2 (6 bases). This CDR3 has 15 amino acids. Germline V CDR1 and CDR2: SEHNR, FQNEAQ (reference sequence). V lost 4 bases and J lost 0, with 12 bases in between. The CDR3 is CASSSGLAYQETQYF. The CDR3 bases are TGTGCCAGCAGCTCGGGACTCGCGTACCAAGAGACCCAGTACTTC. Based on the CDR3 plus reference TRBV7-9 and TRBJ2-5, the full variable domain is DTGVSQNPRHKITKRGQNVTFRCDPISEHNRLYWYRQTLGQGPEFLTYFQNEAQLEKSRLLSDRFSAERPKGSFSTLEIQRTEQGDSAMYLCASSSGLAYQETQYFGPGTRLLVL.

The gene calls are TRBV3-1 (or the pseudogene TRBV3-2) and TRBJ2-2; D is possibly TRBD1 (6 bases). This CDR3 has 16 residues. The germline gives CDR1 LGHDT, CDR2 YNNKEL (reference sequence). With 5 bases removed from V and 0 bases from J, the gap between germline ends came to 13 bases. The CDR3 here is CASSYWDTSNTGELFF. The CDR3 DNA sequence: TGTGCCAGCAGCTACTGGGACACTTCGAACACCGGGGAGCTGTTTTTT.

This clone is a singleton in its sample. The chain carries TRBV5-1 and TRBJ1-2; D possibly corresponds to TRBD1 (6 bases). The CDR3 spans 16 residues. Between the trimmed V and J ends, which lost 4 bases and 4 bases, there was a span of 20 bases. The germline CDR1 and CDR2 sequences are SGHRS and YFSETQ. The CDR3 coding sequence is TGCGCCAGCAGCCCAAATACCGGGACAAGCATCTATGGCTACACCTTC. This translates into CASSPNTGTSIYGYTF.

V usage is TRBV6-6 and J usage is TRBJ2-2, with 9 bases lining up with TRBD1. The J segment lost 6 bases and the V segment lost 6 bases, leaving 8 bases of the junction unmatched. The CDR3 is made up of 15 amino acids. Germline V gene sequence: CDR1 MNHNY, CDR2 SVGAGI (reference sequence). The CDR3 DNA reads TGTGCCAGCAGACACAGGGGGCCTTACGCCGGGGAGCTGTTTTTT. This codes for CASRHRGPYAGELFF.

The chain recombines TRBV7-6 with TRBJ2-5; 7 bases are a match to TRBD1. V lost 4 bases to trimming and J lost 2 bases; unmatched junction nucleotides: 10. CDR1 SGHVS and CDR2 FNYEAQ come from the germline V gene. The CDR3 is made up of 16 amino acids. CDR3 loop: CASSSRWGQRQETQYF. The CDR3 coding sequence is TGTGCCAGCAGCTCCCGGTGGGGACAGAGACAAGAGACCCAGTACTTC.

The J gene is TRBJ1-1, the V gene TRBV19, with D maybe TRBD1 (5 bases). Germline loops: CDR1 LNHDA, CDR2 SQIVND (reference sequence). The CDR3 has 15 amino acids. With 0 bases removed from V and 3 bases from J, the gap between germline ends came to 11 bases. The CDR3 loop is CASSIEGVVDTEAFF. DNA for the CDR3: TGTGCCAGTAGTATAGAAGGGGTCGTAGACACTGAAGCTTTCTTT.

The V and J genes are TRBV11-3 and TRBJ2-2; 9 bases fit TRBD1. Trimming at V came to 6 bases and at J to 5 bases, leaving 7 bases not matched to a gene. The CDR3 loop spans 15 amino acids. CDR1 and CDR2 (germline): SGHNT, YENEEA. This CDR3 reads CASSSGTGRTGELFF. DNA of the CDR3: TGTGCCAGCAGTTCCGGGACAGGGAGGACCGGGGAGCTGTTTTTT.

The gene calls are TRBV28 and TRBJ1-1; D remains ambiguous. V was clipped by 6 bases and J by 4 bases, with 6 bases between them. The CDR3 runs 11 residues. CDR1 and CDR2 from the germline V gene are MDHEN and SYDVKM. CDR3 sequence reads: CASRVGTEAFF. CDR3 nucleotides: TGTGCCAGCAGAGTCGGCACTGAAGCTTTCTTT.

The chain has TRBV5-1 and TRBJ2-1, with TRBD2 matching 7 bases. V was pared by 0 bases and J by 4 bases, with 4 bases of the junction left unmatched. Germline assignment: CDR1 SGHRS and CDR2 YFSETQ. The CDR3 has 15 residues. CDR3 sequence reads: CASSLGEGRYNEQFF. The CDR3 DNA is TGCGCCAGCAGCTTGGGGGAGGGGAGATACAATGAGCAGTTCTTC.

This chain uses TRBV7-3 with TRBJ2-1, with TRBD2 matching 14 bases. Germline V gene lookup returns CDR1 SGHTA and CDR2 FQGTGA. V was clipped by 4 bases and J by 0 bases; unmatched bases: 5. This CDR3 is 18 amino acids long. The CDR3 nucleotides are TGTGCCAGCAGCTCCGGGGGGACTAGCGGGAGCTCCTACAATGAGCAGTTCTTC. Its translation is CASSSGGTSGSSYNEQFF. The full variable domain, completed using reference TRBV7-3 and TRBJ2-1, is GAGVSQTPSNKVTEKGKYVELRCDPISGHTALYWYRQSLGQGPEFLIYFQGTGAADDSGLPNDRFFAVRPEGSVSTLKIQRTERGDSAVYLCASSSGGTSGSSYNEQFFGPGTRLTVL.

This chain's CDR3 is CASSLGRTSGRVRTYNEQFF. The CDR3 bases are TGTGCCAGCAGCTTAGGCCGGACTAGCGGGAGAGTTAGGACCTACAATGAGCAGTTCTTC. This chain uses TRBV11-3 with TRBJ2-1, with 13 bases that match TRBD2. V shed 1 base, J shed 2 bases, and the junction held 11 bases outside the gene matches. The V gene's germline CDR1 is SGHNT and CDR2 YENEEA. The CDR3 sequence is 20 residues long.

The V gene is TRBV13, the J gene TRBJ2-2; TRBD2 matches 14 bases. CDR3 length: 16 residues. In germline, CDR1 is PRHDT, CDR2 FYEKMQ (reference sequence). V trimming: 5 bases; J trimming: 4 bases; junction bases outside the gene matches: 3. The CDR3 here is CASSGGLAGGTGELFF. CDR3 nucleotides: TGTGCCAGCAGCGGTGGACTAGCGGGAGGCACCGGGGAGCTGTTTTTT. Combining the CDR3 with reference TRBV13 and TRBJ2-2 gives the whole variable domain AAGVIQSPRHLIKEKRETATLKCYPIPRHDTVYWYQQGPGQDPQFLISFYEKMQSDKGSIPDRFSAQQFSDYHSELNMSSLELGDSALYFCASSGGLAGGTGELFFGEGSRLTVL.